The 4 T cell receptor beta chains listed next were all sequenced from one sample in a study of regulatory T cells in long-lasting Graves disease. The time point was: newly diagnosed GD, antithyroid drugs for less than 3 months. PBMC RNA was the source of the TCR library. Combining iRepertoire HTBI primers with Arm-PCR of CDR3 regions, the authors built TCR beta libraries. TCRdb ran MiXCR on the multiplex PCR reads and lists one entry per CDR3 protein. The top ten clones hold about 17% of a sample with under 800,000 distinct CDR3 sequences, about 16% of them seen once. The sample was also linked to a second study, of T cells in Graves' hyperthyroidism and ophthalmopathy.

The source was peripheral blood mononuclear cells (PBMCs), collected at new diagnosis, from a patient treated with antithyroid drugs. Receptors were obtained from a woman aged 25 to 45 with Graves disease.

The chain has TRBV9 and TRBJ2-5; 9 bases map to TRBD2. The V and J ends lost 3 bases and 5 bases, in that order; junction bases with no gene match: 8. CDR1 and CDR2 (germline): SGDLS, YYNGEE. The CDR3 runs to 15 residues. The CDR3 DNA is TGTGCCAGCAGCGAGGTAGCGGGAGTCAGGGAGACCCAGTACTTC. Translated: CASSEVAGVRETQYF.

The chain employs TRBV29-1 and TRBJ2-5; the D is unclear. The CDR3 loop spans 13 amino acids. Deletions cut 3 bases from V and 7 bases from J, with 15 bases between. The germline CDR1 and CDR2 sequences are SQVTM and ANQGSEA. The DNA for the CDR3 is TGCAGCGTTGAGGTCCAACCAGCCGGGACCCAGTACTTC. Its protein product is CSVEVQPAGTQYF.

This clonotype was observed at least ten times. V is TRBV27 and J is TRBJ1-6; D unresolved. The CDR3 contains 17 residues. The germline V gene has CDR1 MNHEY and CDR2 SMNVEV (reference sequence). The V end lost 5 bases, the J end lost 0 bases, and 14 bases lay between the germline ends. The CDR3 nucleotides read TGTGCCAGCAGTCGCCAAGTTCGAAGCTCCTATAATTCACCCCTCCACTTT. It codes for CASSRQVRSSYNSPLHF.

This rearrangement joins TRBV27 to TRBJ2-6; 7 bases align to TRBD1. CDR3 length equals 16 residues. Germline values: CDR1 MNHEY, CDR2 SMNVEV (reference sequence). The V and J ends lost 6 bases and 4 bases, in that order; junction bases with no gene match: 9. In DNA, the CDR3 is TGTGCCAGCAGCCCCGCAGGGGGTAGCGGGGCCAACGTCCTGACTTTC. Residues: CASSPAGGSGANVLTF.